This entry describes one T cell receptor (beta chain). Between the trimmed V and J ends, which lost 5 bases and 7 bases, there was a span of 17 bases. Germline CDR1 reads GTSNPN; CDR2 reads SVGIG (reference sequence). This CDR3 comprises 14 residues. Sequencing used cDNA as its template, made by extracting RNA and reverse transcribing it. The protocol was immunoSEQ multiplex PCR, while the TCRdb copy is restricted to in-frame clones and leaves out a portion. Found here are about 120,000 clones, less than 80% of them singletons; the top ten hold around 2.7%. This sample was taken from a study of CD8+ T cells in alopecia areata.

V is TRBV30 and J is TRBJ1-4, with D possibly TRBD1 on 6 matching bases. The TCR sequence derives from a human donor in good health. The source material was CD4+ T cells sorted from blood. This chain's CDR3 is CAWQPGHGAEKLFF. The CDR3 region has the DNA TGTGCCTGGCAGCCGGGACATGGGGCTGAAAAACTGTTTTTT.